Listed below are T cell receptor beta chains from one sample, sequenced in a study of Ad26.COV2.S vaccination and SARS-CoV-2 variants. The method was immunoSEQ multiplex PCR; TCRdb's version includes in-frame clones alone and lacks a portion of them. This sample has about 400,000 clones; 92% occur once, and the top ten carry approximately 1.6%. Sample: peripheral blood, taken in a trial of Ad26.COV2.S vaccine versus placebo. These TCRs come from a person aged 18-65 years who received the Ad26.COV2.S COVID-19 vaccine or a placebo. CDR3s include the opening cysteine and the closing phenylalanine or tryptophan. A D gene is named only where the DNA matches it firmly. Some rows mark clone size as missing; the rest say once, few, many or name a class of expanded clone.

DNA,CDR3,J,D,V,size
TGTGCCAGCAGTGAGGGGACAGGGGGAGAGACCCAGTACTTC,CASSEGTGGETQYF,TRBJ2-5,TRBD1,TRBV6-1,-
TGTGCCAGCAGCTTAAAGCAGGTTGGGTCTAATGAAAAACTGTTTTTT,CASSLKQVGSNEKLFF,TRBJ1-4,-,TRBV7-2,-
TGTGCCAGCAGCTCGGTGAGTCACGACTACGAGCAGTACTTC,CASSSVSHDYEQYF,TRBJ2-7,-,TRBV7-9,-
TGCGCCAGCAGCTTGTGGCTCCGGGACAGGAACACTGAAGCTTTCTTT,CASSLWLRDRNTEAFF,TRBJ1-1,TRBD1,TRBV5-1,few
TGTGCCAGCAGCTTAGGGGATGGGGACCATAACTATGGCTACACCTTC,CASSLGDGDHNYGYTF,TRBJ1-2,-,TRBV7-9,-
TGTGCCAGTAGTACATCGCCGGGACAGGGGTTGCGCGAGCAGTACTTC,CASSTSPGQGLREQYF,TRBJ2-7,TRBD1,TRBV19,-
TGTGCCAGTAGCCCGGGGACAGCTAGCAATCAGCCCCAGCATTTT,CASSPGTASNQPQHF,TRBJ1-5,TRBD1,TRBV19,-
TGTGCCAGCAGCCAAAATTCGACCAAGGGGGACTACTCTGGAAACACCATATATTTT,CASSQNSTKGDYSGNTIYF,TRBJ1-3,-,TRBV3-1/TRBV3-2,-
TGTGCCAGCAGTTTCGAGGACAGGGGGATCTCCTACGAGCAGTACTTC,CASSFEDRGISYEQYF,TRBJ2-7,TRBD1,TRBV28,-
TGTGCCAGCAGCTTAGATCTCTCGGGGCACCCCTACGAGCAGTACTTC,CASSLDLSGHPYEQYF,TRBJ2-7,-,TRBV11-2,-
TGCGCCAGCAGTTTGCGAGCGGTCCAAGAGACCCAGTACTTC,CASSLRAVQETQYF,TRBJ2-5,-,TRBV5-1,-
TGTGCCAGCTCACCAGCAACCGGGACAGCCAAAAACATTCAGTACTTC,CASSPATGTAKNIQYF,TRBJ2-4,-,TRBV18,once
TGTGCCAGCAGCCAAGAGTTCTTCAGGGGGCGAACTGAAGCTTTCTTT,CASSQEFFRGRTEAFF,TRBJ1-1,TRBD1,TRBV14,-
TGCGCCAGCAGCCAAGACCGACAGTCTTCCTACAATAAGCAGTTCTTC,CASSQDRQSSYNKQFF,TRBJ2-1,-,TRBV4-1,-
TGTGCCAGCAGCTTAGTGTGGCGGGGGGCCAATGAGCAGTTCTTC,CASSLVWRGANEQFF,TRBJ2-1,TRBD2,TRBV7-8,-
TGTGCCATCAGTAAAGGGGGGACAGGGCCTCCCTACGAGCAGTACTTC,CAISKGGTGPPYEQYF,TRBJ2-7,TRBD1,TRBV10-3,-
TGTGCCAGCAGTTCACCGGGACAGGCAACCTACGAGCAGTACTTC,CASSSPGQATYEQYF,TRBJ2-7,TRBD1,TRBV28,-
TGTGCCAGCAGCGTAGTCGGGACAGGGGACACTGAAGCTTTCTTT,CASSVVGTGDTEAFF,TRBJ1-1,TRBD1,TRBV9,-
TGTGCCAGCAGCCTTACCGTCGGACAGGGAGGTGGCAATCAGCCCCAGCATTTT,CASSLTVGQGGGNQPQHF,TRBJ1-5,TRBD1,TRBV5-6,-
TGTGCCAGCTGGGGTCAACAGGGGGCGTCGGCTGAAGCTTTCTTT,CASWGQQGASAEAFF,TRBJ1-1,TRBD1,TRBV18,-
TGTGCCAGCAGCCACGGGTCTAGTGAAGCTTTCTTT,CASSHGSSEAFF,TRBJ1-1,-,TRBV27,-
TGTGCCAGCAGTGCGGCGGGCAATCAGCCCCAGCATTTT,CASSAAGNQPQHF,TRBJ1-5,-,TRBV25-1,few
TGTGCCAGTCAGTATGGGATGAACACTGAAGCTTTCTTT,CASQYGMNTEAFF,TRBJ1-1,-,TRBV19,-
TGTGCCAGCGGGACAGCGCTCAGTCAAGAGACCCAGTACTTC,CASGTALSQETQYF,TRBJ2-5,TRBD1,TRBV2,-
TGTGCCAGTAGCAGGACAGAAAACACTGAAGCTTTCTTT,CASSRTENTEAFF,TRBJ1-1,-,TRBV19,-
TGTGCCAGTAGTCCAGACATGTTGAACACTGAAGCTTTCTTT,CASSPDMLNTEAFF,TRBJ1-1,-,TRBV19,-
TGTGCCAGTAGTCTGACTGCCGGCGGTGTTGAGGATGAGCAGTTCTTC,CASSLTAGGVEDEQFF,TRBJ2-1,-,TRBV19,-
TGTGCCAGCAGTTTTCTAGCGGGGGGCTACAATGAGCAGTTCTTC,CASSFLAGGYNEQFF,TRBJ2-1,TRBD2,TRBV27,-
TGCGCCAGCAGCCAGGGGGACAGGCGGGTGGCGGAAGCTTTCTTT,CASSQGDRRVAEAFF,TRBJ1-1,TRBD1,TRBV4-1,once
TGCGCCAGCATCTGGACTAGCGGAAGCACAGATACGCAGTATTTT,CASIWTSGSTDTQYF,TRBJ2-3,TRBD2,TRBV10-2,-
TGCGCCAGCAGCCAATCTCCGGGGGCAGGTAGCACAGATACGCAGTATTTT,CASSQSPGAGSTDTQYF,TRBJ2-3,-,TRBV5-1,-
TGTGCCAGCAGTCCCGCCGAGACCTACGAGCAGTACTTC,CASSPAETYEQYF,TRBJ2-7,-,TRBV6-2/TRBV6-3,-
TGTGCCAGCAGCTTAGCTCAGGGGACTAGCTATGGCTACACCTTC,CASSLAQGTSYGYTF,TRBJ1-2,-,TRBV7-9,-
TGTGCCAGCAGTTTAGGGGACAGGGGGCGCGGTGAGCAGTTCTTC,CASSLGDRGRGEQFF,TRBJ2-1,TRBD1,TRBV27,once
TGCGCCAGCAGCTTGGTGGGAGAAGAGACCCAGTACTTC,CASSLVGEETQYF,TRBJ2-5,-,TRBV5-1,-
TGTGCCTGGAGTGGCGGGGATAACTATGGCTACACCTTC,CAWSGGDNYGYTF,TRBJ1-2,-,TRBV30,-
TGTGCCACCAGCAGGCCGCGCGGGGGGGACTACGAGCAGTACTTC,CATSRPRGGDYEQYF,TRBJ2-7,TRBD2,TRBV15,-
TGCGCCAGCAGCCAAGTTCAGGGGGGAAATTCACCCCTCCACTTT,CASSQVQGGNSPLHF,TRBJ1-6,TRBD1,TRBV4-3,once
TGTGCCAGCAGTGAATCCCAGAATGAAAAACTGTTTTTT,CASSESQNEKLFF,TRBJ1-4,-,TRBV25-1,-
TGTGCCAGCAGTTACCGGATGAACACCGGGGAGCTGTTTTTT,CASSYRMNTGELFF,TRBJ2-2,-,TRBV6-5,few
TGTGCCAGCAGCCCACAGGGGGCGCGGTACGAGCAGTACTTC,CASSPQGARYEQYF,TRBJ2-7,TRBD1,TRBV6-6,few
TGTGCCAGCAGCGCCTCCGGGTTGTCTGAAAAACTGTTTTTT,CASSASGLSEKLFF,TRBJ1-4,-,TRBV9,-
TGTGCCAGCAGCGGAGGACAGGACCTTAATGAAAAACTGTTTTTT,CASSGGQDLNEKLFF,TRBJ1-4,TRBD1,TRBV9,-
TGTGCCAGCAGTTTAATAGCGGGGGGACTCTACGAGCAGTACTTC,CASSLIAGGLYEQYF,TRBJ2-7,TRBD2,TRBV27,-
TGTGCCAGCTCACCACTTAGCCGGGGGTCTGGGGCCAACGTCCTGACTTTC,CASSPLSRGSGANVLTF,TRBJ2-6,-,TRBV18,once
TGTGCCAGTAGCGACAAGACAGGGGCACCCTACGAGCAGTACTTC,CASSDKTGAPYEQYF,TRBJ2-7,TRBD1,TRBV19,-
TGTGCCAGTAGTATGGGGAGGCAGCAGTACTTC,CASSMGRQQYF,TRBJ2-7,-,TRBV19,few
TGCGCCAGCGGGCCCGGGGACGGGTCTGAGTATGGCTACACCTTC,CASGPGDGSEYGYTF,TRBJ1-2,-,TRBV5-1,-
TGTGCCAGCATGCTAGGCGGCCGATATGGTTCACCCCTCCACTTT,CASMLGGRYGSPLHF,TRBJ1-6,-,TRBV2,-
TGTGCCAGCAGCTTTGGGGGGTACAATGAGCAGTTCTTC,CASSFGGYNEQFF,TRBJ2-1,-,TRBV7-9,-
TGTGCCAGCACCGGGGGTTACTCTGGAAACACCATATATTTT,CASTGGYSGNTIYF,TRBJ1-3,-,TRBV9,-
TGTGCCAGCAGCTTAAATGGGGCAAGAACCTATTCACCCCTCCACTTT,CASSLNGARTYSPLHF,TRBJ1-6,-,TRBV7-2,-